These T cell receptor beta chains were read from a single sample in a study of post-analysis software for immune sequencing data. Via MiXCR, TCRdb re-called the PCR reads, giving one row per CDR3 protein. The sample has hundreds of thousands of distinct CDR3 sequences, roughly 45% seen once. Sequencing was performed on blood. These receptors were obtained from a girl aged 5-17 years with multiple sclerosis. Both conserved end residues are part of each CDR3. Each record gives: clone size, D gene, J gene, V gene, CDR3 DNA, CDR3 protein. A D gene is named only where the DNA matches it firmly. Size is omitted from some rows. Given values are once, few, many or a class for expanded clones.

>-|-|TRBJ2-1|TRBV27
TGTGCCAGCAGCCAGATCCTAAGCTCCTACAATGAGCAGTTCTTC
CASSQILSSYNEQFF
>-|-|TRBJ2-6|TRBV20-1
TGCAGTGCTAGAGGATGGGCTGGGGCCAACGTCCTGACTTTC
CSARGWAGANVLTF
>-|-|TRBJ2-1|TRBV20-1
TGCAGTGCTAGTGAACAGGACTCTTACAATGAGCAGTTCTTC
CSASEQDSYNEQFF
>-|-|TRBJ2-5|TRBV29-1
TGCAGCGTCGAATCGGAGAAAGGCTACGGGCAGTACTTC
CSVESEKGYGQYF
>-|-|TRBJ2-7|TRBV6-1
TGTGCCAGCATGTGGAGTGACTCCTACGAGCAGTACTTC
CASMWSDSYEQYF
>-|TRBD1|TRBJ2-5|TRBV3-1
TGTGCCAGCAGTACAGCAGGGGGCTCAGGGGAGACCCAGTACTTC
CASSTAGGSGETQYF
>-|TRBD1|TRBJ2-5|TRBV28
TGTGCCAGCAGTCGACTCCGATTATCTGGGACAGGCAGGAAGACCCAGTACTTC
CASSRLRLSGTGRKTQYF
>few|-|TRBJ2-4|TRBV7-2
TGTGCCAGCAGGAACGAGGGTTTGGGGCAGTACTTC
CASRNEGLGQYF
>few|TRBD2|TRBJ2-7|TRBV9
TGTGCCAGCAGCGGCGAACTAGCGGCCTCCTACGAGCAGTACTTC
CASSGELAASYEQYF
>few|TRBD1|TRBJ2-1|TRBV6-6
TGTGCCAGCACTCCTCCAGGACAGGGGATGAATGAGCAGTTCTTC
CASTPPGQGMNEQFF
>-|TRBD2|TRBJ2-7|TRBV10-2
TGCGCCAGCAGTGAGTCGTTGGTAGAGGAGCGGGAGGGAACTATATCCTACGAGCAGTACTTC
CASSESLVEEREGTISYEQYF
>-|-|TRBJ2-5|TRBV7-2
TGTGCCAGCAGCTTAGCGATTGAGCAGGGGACCCAGTACTTC
CASSLAIEQGTQYF
>-|-|TRBJ1-2|TRBV5-1
TGCGCCAGCAGCCCTGAAGGGGCTGATGGCTACACCTTC
CASSPEGADGYTF
>-|-|TRBJ1-1|TRBV14
TGTGCCAGCAGCCAGACGAAAGGTGGTACCGCTGAAGCTTTCTTT
CASSQTKGGTAEAFF
>-|TRBD1|TRBJ1-2|TRBV27
TGTGCCAGCAAACAGGGGGTCGATTATGGCTACACCTTC
CASKQGVDYGYTF
>-|TRBD2|TRBJ2-1|TRBV7-2
TGTGCCAGCAGCACTAGGACTAGCGGGAGGGCCGGGGAGCAGTTCTTC
CASSTRTSGRAGEQFF
>few|-|TRBJ2-7|TRBV20-1
TGCAGTGCCCCTTATCGTCCAGGGGTAGGATACGAGCAGTACTTC
CSAPYRPGVGYEQYF
>-|-|TRBJ2-1|TRBV5-1
TGCGCCAGCAGCTCCGGGCTCCCAGGTCACAATGAGCAGTTCTTC
CASSSGLPGHNEQFF
>-|TRBD2|TRBJ2-1|TRBV7-9
TGTGCCAGCAGCTTAAAGGCGGGAGATAGTTCCTACAATGAGCAGTTCTTC
CASSLKAGDSSYNEQFF
>-|TRBD2|TRBJ2-7|TRBV5-1
TGCGCCAGCAGCTTACAACTAGCGGACGAGCAGTACTTC
CASSLQLADEQYF
>-|-|TRBJ2-3|TRBV27
TGTGCCAGCAGTTTACTAGCAGATAGCACAGACACGCAGTATTTT
CASSLLADSTDTQYF
>-|-|TRBJ1-2|TRBV6-5
TGTGCCAGCAGTACATCGGTGGGGGAGGGAGGCTACACCTTC
CASSTSVGEGGYTF
>-|-|TRBJ2-7|TRBV20-1
TGCAGTGCGCACATCGACAGCGCGGCCAACGAGCAGTACTTC
CSAHIDSAANEQYF
>-|-|TRBJ2-3|TRBV7-3
TGTGCCAGCAGCTTCAGTCGAAGTGCTAGCACAGATACGCAGTATTTT
CASSFSRSASTDTQYF
>-|-|TRBJ1-5|TRBV12-3/TRBV12-4
TGTGCCAGCAGCCCAGGGGTAAGCAATCAGCCCCAGCATTTT
CASSPGVSNQPQHF
>-|-|TRBJ2-1|TRBV7-3
TGTGCCAGCAGCTTAAGGGGGAAGGGCTACCTTTACAATGAGCAGTTCTTC
CASSLRGKGYLYNEQFF
>-|TRBD1|TRBJ2-7|TRBV2
TGTGCCAGCAGGGGTCCGGGGACAGGGGGCTACGAGCAGTACTTC
CASRGPGTGGYEQYF
>few|-|TRBJ1-2|TRBV27
TGTGCCAGCAGTTTATCTAGCGGCTATGGCTACACCTTC
CASSLSSGYGYTF
>-|-|TRBJ1-1|TRBV12-3/TRBV12-4
TGTGCCAGCAGTCAAAGGGGGATAGGCACTGGTGAAGCTTTCTTT
CASSQRGIGTGEAFF
>-|-|TRBJ2-3|TRBV5-6
TGTGCCAGCAGAGGCTCGGGGGGCACAGATACGCAGTATTTT
CASRGSGGTDTQYF
>few|-|TRBJ2-5|TRBV9
TGTGCCAGCAGCGTATCCCACGTCGAGACCCAGTACTTC
CASSVSHVETQYF
>-|-|TRBJ2-7|TRBV3-1
TGTGCCAGCAGCCACTCGGACATCTCCTACGAGCAGTACTTC
CASSHSDISYEQYF
>-|TRBD1|TRBJ2-4|TRBV29-1
TGCAGCGCTATCGGACAGGGAAGCTTAGCCAAAAACATTCAGTACTTC
CSAIGQGSLAKNIQYF
>few|-|TRBJ2-5|TRBV4-1
TGCGCCAGCAGCCGAGTCCCACAGCAAGAGACCCAGTACTTC
CASSRVPQQETQYF
>once|-|TRBJ2-3|TRBV4-3
TGCGCCAGCAGCCAAGAGTTGGACGGACCCGGGACGCAGTATTTT
CASSQELDGPGTQYF
>-|TRBD1|TRBJ2-7|TRBV29-1
TGCAGCGTCCGACAGGGGCCCGACGAGCAGTACTTC
CSVRQGPDEQYF
>-|-|TRBJ2-3|TRBV28
TGTGCCAGCAGTTTAAGTCCAAGCACAGATACGCAGTATTTT
CASSLSPSTDTQYF